Listed below are T cell receptor beta chains from one sample, sequenced in a study of radiotherapy plus CTLA-4 blockade in lung cancer. The assay was immunoSEQ multiplex PCR, and TCRdb's table has in-frame clones only and misses some. Seen here are roughly 66,000 clones, over 75% observed once, and the top ten hold about 4.3%. Sample: peripheral blood, taken from a patient treated with radiotherapy plus ipilimumab. The origin of the receptors is a human donor with non-small cell lung cancer who had a partial response to radiotherapy plus ipilimumab. Each CDR3 is given with its conserved first and last residue. Each record gives: D gene, J gene, clone size, V gene, CDR3 protein, CDR3 DNA. The D gene is left open where the match is weak. Some rows mark clone size as missing; the rest say once, few, many or name a class of expanded clone.

NA	TRBJ1-1	few	TRBV4-1	CASSQEPLRGPTEAFF	TGCGCCAGCAGCCAAGAACCCCTAAGGGGTCCCACTGAAGCTTTCTTT
TRBD2	TRBJ2-1	NA	TRBV5-1	CASSGGSGMSYNEQFF	TGCGCCAGCAGCGGGGGGAGCGGGATGAGCTACAATGAGCAGTTCTTC
TRBD1	TRBJ1-2	NA	TRBV6-5	CASSYGTGDVYGYTF	TGTGCCAGCAGTTACGGGACAGGGGACGTTTATGGCTACACCTTC
NA	TRBJ1-1	NA	TRBV7-9	CASSTHGAGANTEAFF	TGTGCCAGCAGCACCCACGGCGCAGGGGCGAACACTGAAGCTTTCTTT
TRBD2	TRBJ2-7	NA	TRBV7-9	CASSPRGAGGGEQYF	TGTGCCAGCAGCCCCCGGGGGGCGGGAGGGGGCGAGCAGTACTTC
TRBD2	TRBJ2-1	NA	TRBV18	CASSPSGTSKSKSYNEQFF	TGTGCCAGCTCACCCTCCGGGACTAGCAAGAGTAAGTCCTACAATGAGCAGTTCTTC
NA	TRBJ1-1	NA	TRBV11-2	CASSSGGWGYTEAFF	TGTGCCAGCAGCTCGGGGGGTTGGGGATACACTGAAGCTTTCTTT
NA	TRBJ2-5	NA	TRBV7-9	CASSLGGPRQETQYF	TGTGCCAGCAGCTTAGGAGGTCCACGGCAAGAGACCCAGTACTTC
NA	TRBJ1-1	NA	TRBV6-4	CASSVNLNTEAFF	TGTGCCAGCAGTGTAAATCTAAACACTGAAGCTTTCTTT
NA	TRBJ1-1	few	TRBV10-1	CASSVRPGTEAFF	TGCGCCAGCAGTGTTCGACCGGGAACTGAAGCTTTCTTT
TRBD2	TRBJ2-2	NA	TRBV7-3	CASSSGTSNTGELFF	TGTGCCAGCAGCTCCGGGACTAGTAACACCGGGGAGCTGTTTTTT
TRBD1	TRBJ1-1	NA	TRBV6-6	CASSYFPTGDSAEAFF	TGTGCCAGCAGTTACTTCCCGACAGGGGATAGCGCTGAAGCTTTCTTT
NA	TRBJ2-1	NA	TRBV2	CASSELLMLAPNNEQFF	TGTGCCAGCAGTGAATTACTTATGCTAGCGCCGAACAATGAGCAGTTCTTC
TRBD1	TRBJ1-4	few	TRBV6-1	CASSSGGRGNEKLFF	TGTGCCAGCAGTTCAGGGGGCAGGGGTAATGAAAAACTGTTTTTT
NA	TRBJ2-7	NA	TRBV28	CASSLGQGGHEQYF	TGTGCCAGCAGTTTGGGTCAGGGAGGACACGAGCAGTACTTC
TRBD2	TRBJ2-2	NA	TRBV7-2	CASSFPSGRVGELFF	TGTGCCAGCAGCTTCCCTAGCGGGAGGGTCGGGGAGCTGTTTTTT
NA	TRBJ2-1	once	TRBV18	CASSPRNSGPGGNEQFF	TGTGCCAGCTCCCCGCGGAATTCGGGCCCCGGAGGGAATGAGCAGTTCTTC
TRBD1	TRBJ2-5	NA	TRBV5-1	CASSPGQGGETQYF	TGCGCCAGCAGCCCGGGACAGGGAGGAGAGACCCAGTACTTC
TRBD1	TRBJ2-7	NA	TRBV5-1	CASTRDRNYEQYF	TGCGCCAGCACCCGGGACAGGAACTACGAGCAGTACTTC
TRBD1	TRBJ1-4	NA	TRBV27	CASKRRGDSEKLFF	TGTGCCAGCAAACGCAGGGGGGATAGCGAAAAACTGTTTTTT
NA	TRBJ2-2	NA	TRBV5-1	CASSSGRGGELFF	TGCGCCAGCAGCTCCGGACGGGGTGGGGAGCTGTTTTTT
NA	TRBJ2-1	NA	TRBV7-7	CASSPTLGNTYNEQFF	TGTGCCAGCAGCCCGACACTAGGGAATACCTACAATGAGCAGTTCTTC
TRBD1	TRBJ2-7	NA	TRBV7-9	CASSSQGERHEQYF	TGTGCCAGCAGCTCACAGGGGGAGAGGCACGAGCAGTACTTC
NA	TRBJ1-4	NA	TRBV2	CASVRRGSTNEKLFF	TGTGCCAGCGTTAGACGGGGTTCAACTAATGAAAAACTGTTTTTT
TRBD1	TRBJ2-5	once	TRBV30	CAWDRGRRQETQYF	TGTGCCTGGGACAGGGGGCGCAGGCAAGAGACCCAGTACTTC
TRBD1	TRBJ2-5	once	TRBV29-1	CSVSRQGNLQETQYF	TGCAGCGTTTCGAGACAGGGCAACTTACAAGAGACCCAGTACTTC
TRBD2	TRBJ2-7	NA	TRBV4-2	CASSQDSPIAGAPYEQYF	TGTGCCAGCAGCCAAGATTCCCCTATTGCGGGAGCCCCCTACGAGCAGTACTTC
NA	TRBJ1-2	NA	TRBV7-9	CASSLAGTENGYTF	TGTGCCAGCAGCTTAGCCGGGACTGAGAATGGCTACACCTTC
TRBD2	TRBJ2-3	NA	TRBV10-3	CAISDGASGPPHTDTQYF	TGTGCCATCAGTGATGGGGCTAGCGGACCCCCCCACACAGATACGCAGTATTTT
NA	TRBJ2-4	NA	TRBV4-1	CASSQGPRAQNIQYF	TGCGCCAGCAGCCAAGGGCCGCGGGCCCAAAACATTCAGTACTTC
NA	TRBJ2-1	NA	TRBV6-6	CASSNIYNEQFF	TGTGCCAGCAGTAACATCTACAATGAGCAGTTCTTC
NA	TRBJ1-2	NA	TRBV28	CASSLLRQGSLVF	TGTGCCAGCAGTTTACTCAGGCAGGGCAGTTTAGTCTTC
NA	TRBJ2-7	NA	TRBV27	CASSSRQAAYEQYF	TGTGCCAGCAGTTCGCGACAGGCCGCCTACGAGCAGTACTTC
NA	TRBJ2-3	NA	TRBV5-4	CASQGYADTQYF	TGTGCCAGCCAGGGTTATGCAGATACGCAGTATTTT
TRBD1	TRBJ2-7	NA	TRBV5-8	CASSRGQGAYEQYF	TGTGCCAGCAGCCGGGGACAGGGGGCGTACGAGCAGTACTTC